The 8 T cell receptor beta chains presented below share a single source sample, sequenced in a study of CD8 T cells in Susac syndrome. With random hexamers, reverse transcription was performed on roughly 0.5 to 1 ug of RNA. TCRdb processed the immunoSEQ multiplex PCR reads anew with MiXCR; each CDR3 protein has one entry. In the table there are approximately 140,000 distinct CDR3 sequences, approximately 96% of which are singletons. The sequencing sample was made of CD4+ T cells from PBMCs. The receptors shown here come from a human donor with multiple sclerosis.

The V gene is TRBV12-3 or TRBV12-4, the J gene TRBJ2-2; 8 positions match TRBD2. The trim removed 2 bases at V and 7 bases at J, leaving 9 bases unmatched. The CDR3 spans 16 residues. CDR3 sequence: CASSLSLGAGGGELFF. CDR3 DNA sequence: TGTGCCAGCAGTTTAAGTCTCGGGGCGGGAGGCGGGGAGCTGTTTTTT.

The V and J genes are TRBV2 and TRBJ2-7, with 8 bases aligning to TRBD2. Germline V gene sequence: CDR1 SNHLY, CDR2 FYNNEI. The ends lost 8 bases at V and 6 bases at J; junction bases unmatched: 15. This CDR3 is built from 15 residues. The CDR3: CASRRRLAISSEQYF. Here the CDR3 DNA reads TGTGCCAGCCGGAGGCGACTAGCGATCTCCAGCGAGCAGTACTTC.

The rearrangement links TRBV29-1 to TRBJ2-5; D is perhaps TRBD1 (6 bases). Germline CDR1 reads SQVTM; CDR2 reads ANQGSEA. Trimming left V 7 bases short and J 5 bases short, with 14 bases between. This CDR3 is 12 amino acids long. The CDR3 nucleotides are TGCAGCGCCCGAGGGGGTACGGAGACCCAGTACTTC. Its protein product is CSARGGTETQYF.

The J gene is TRBJ1-4, the V gene TRBV20-1; 7 positions match TRBD1. V lost 3 bases, J lost 3 bases, and 7 bases stayed unmatched. The CDR3 has 15 residues. Germline loops: CDR1 DFQATT, CDR2 SNEGSKA (reference sequence). This CDR3 is CSARSDGTANEKLFF. The CDR3, as DNA: TGCAGTGCTAGGTCGGATGGGACAGCTAATGAAAAACTGTTTTTT.

This chain connects TRBV29-1 to TRBJ1-1, with D possibly being TRBD1 (5 bases). The CDR3 length is 13 residues. Germline V gene sequence: CDR1 SQVTM, CDR2 ANQGSEA. Trimming stripped 7 bases from V and 5 bases from J, with 17 bases between. CDR3 bases: TGCAGCGGTCGTTGGAGGGGTTTTACTGAAGCTTTCTTT. Protein sequence: CSGRWRGFTEAFF. Combining the CDR3 with reference TRBV29-1 and TRBJ1-1 gives the whole variable domain SAVISQKPSRDICQRGTSLTIQCQVDSQVTMMFWYRQQPGQSLTLIATANQGSEATYESGFVIDKFPISRPNLTFSTLTVSNMSPEDSSIYLCSGRWRGFTEAFFGQGTRLTVV.

DNA of the CDR3: TGTGCCAGCAGCAGGACAGGGGAGGGGCAGCCCCAGCATTTT. Translated: CASSRTGEGQPQHF. The J gene is TRBJ1-5, the V gene TRBV9; 9 nucleotides match TRBD1. Germline loops: CDR1 SGDLS, CDR2 YYNGEE. The J segment lost 7 bases and the V segment lost 4 bases, leaving 6 bases of the junction unmatched. The CDR3 extends over 14 amino acids.

This clonotype has only one observation. The rearrangement uses TRBV20-1 and TRBJ2-1; weak D call: TRBD2 (6 bases). Germline V gene data show CDR1 as DFQATT and CDR2 as SNEGSKA (reference sequence). Trimming took off 3 bases at V and 6 bases at J, with 24 bases between the two ends. The CDR3 covers 17 residues. The CDR3, as DNA: TGCAGTGCTAGGCCAATCCCGACTAGGGGTCACGGCAATGAGCAGTTCTTC. Its protein is CSARPIPTRGHGNEQFF.

The chain is built from TRBV5-1 and TRBJ1-1, with 8 bases identical to TRBD1. The CDR3 spans 15 residues. Germline assignment: CDR1 SGHRS and CDR2 YFSETQ. Unmatched junction bases numbered 8, after V lost 4 bases and J lost 3 bases. CDR3: CASSLNRGGDTEAFF. The CDR3 coding sequence is TGCGCCAGCAGCCTTAACAGGGGGGGCGACACTGAAGCTTTCTTT.